The source of this TCR beta chain is a study of blood T cell repertoires in COVID-19. Assay used: immunoSEQ multiplex PCR; TCRdb lists only in-frame clones, some missing. The data contain over 120,000 clones, about four fifths of them singletons. This CDR3 is built from 14 residues. V gave up 7 bases and J gave up 1 base; unmatched junction bases: 6. CDR1 is LNHDA and CDR2 is SQIVND in the germline V gene (reference sequence). The clonotype comes from a woman aged 60-70 years with acute or convalescent COVID-19. V usage is TRBV19 and J usage is TRBJ2-7; 8 bases fit TRBD1. The material sequenced was peripheral blood. CDR3 region: CASIGTGGSYEQYF. The CDR3 DNA reads TGTGCCAGTATCGGGACAGGTGGATCCTACGAGCAGTACTTC.